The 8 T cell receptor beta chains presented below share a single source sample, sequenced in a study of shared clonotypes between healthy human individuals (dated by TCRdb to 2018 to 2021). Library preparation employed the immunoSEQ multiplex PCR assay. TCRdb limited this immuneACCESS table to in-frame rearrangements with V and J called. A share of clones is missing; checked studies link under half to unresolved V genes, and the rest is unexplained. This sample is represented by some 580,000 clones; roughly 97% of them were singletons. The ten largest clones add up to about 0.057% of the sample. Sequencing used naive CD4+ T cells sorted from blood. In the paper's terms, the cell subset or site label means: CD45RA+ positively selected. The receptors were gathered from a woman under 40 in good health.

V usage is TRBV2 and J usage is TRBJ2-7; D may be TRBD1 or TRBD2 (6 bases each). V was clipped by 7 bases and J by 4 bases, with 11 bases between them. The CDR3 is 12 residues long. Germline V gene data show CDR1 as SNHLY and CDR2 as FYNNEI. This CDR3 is CASNGGGYEQYF. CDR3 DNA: TGTGCCAGCAATGGAGGGGGGTACGAGCAGTACTTC.

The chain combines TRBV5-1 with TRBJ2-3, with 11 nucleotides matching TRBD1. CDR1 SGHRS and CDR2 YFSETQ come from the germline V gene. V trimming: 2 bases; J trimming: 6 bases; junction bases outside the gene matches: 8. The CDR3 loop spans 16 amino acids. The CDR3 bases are TGCGCCAGCAGCTTCGGACAGGGGGCATTTACCGATACGCAGTATTTT. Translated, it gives CASSFGQGAFTDTQYF.

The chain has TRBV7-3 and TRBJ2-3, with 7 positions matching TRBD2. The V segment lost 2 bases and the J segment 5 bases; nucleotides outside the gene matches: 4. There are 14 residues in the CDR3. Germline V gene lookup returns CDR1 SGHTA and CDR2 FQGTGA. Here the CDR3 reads CASSLQAGEDTQYF. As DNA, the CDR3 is TGTGCCAGCAGCTTACAGGCGGGAGAAGATACGCAGTATTTT.

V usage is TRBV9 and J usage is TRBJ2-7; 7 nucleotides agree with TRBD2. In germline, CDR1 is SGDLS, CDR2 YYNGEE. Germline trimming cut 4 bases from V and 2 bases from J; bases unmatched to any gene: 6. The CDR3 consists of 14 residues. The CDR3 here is CASSSSGGPYEQYF. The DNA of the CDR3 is TGTGCCAGCAGCTCCTCGGGGGGACCCTACGAGCAGTACTTC.

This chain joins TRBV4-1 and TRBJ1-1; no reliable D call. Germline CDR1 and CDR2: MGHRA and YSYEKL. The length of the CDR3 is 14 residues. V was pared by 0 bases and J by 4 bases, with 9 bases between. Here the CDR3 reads CASSQDSRGTEAFF. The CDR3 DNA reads TGCGCCAGCAGCCAAGATTCGAGAGGCACTGAAGCTTTCTTT.

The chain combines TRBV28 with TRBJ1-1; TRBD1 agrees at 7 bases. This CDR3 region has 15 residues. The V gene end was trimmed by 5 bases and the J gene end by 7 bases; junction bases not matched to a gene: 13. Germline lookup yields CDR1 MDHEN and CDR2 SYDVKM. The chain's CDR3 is CASSPPGGGRIEAFF. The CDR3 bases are TGTGCCAGCAGTCCCCCCGGAGGGGGCAGGATTGAAGCTTTCTTT.

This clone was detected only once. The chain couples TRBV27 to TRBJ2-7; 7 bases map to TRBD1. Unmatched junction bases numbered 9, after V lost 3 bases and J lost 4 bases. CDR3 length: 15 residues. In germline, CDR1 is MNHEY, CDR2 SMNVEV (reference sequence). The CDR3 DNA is TGTGCCAGCAGTTTCGCCCAAGGGGGCCGGTACGAGCAGTACTTC. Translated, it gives CASSFAQGGRYEQYF.

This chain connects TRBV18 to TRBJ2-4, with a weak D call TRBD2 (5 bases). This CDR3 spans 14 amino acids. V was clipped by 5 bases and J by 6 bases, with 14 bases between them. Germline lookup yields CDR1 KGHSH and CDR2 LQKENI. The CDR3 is CASSRPQAGNIQYF. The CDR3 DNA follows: TGTGCCAGCTCAAGGCCCCAGGCGGGAAACATTCAGTACTTC.